The 13 T cell receptor beta chains in this list originate from one sample, sequenced in a study of blood T cell repertoires in COVID-19. The assay was immunoSEQ multiplex PCR, and TCRdb's table has in-frame clones only and misses some. The sample lists approximately 240,000 clones; roughly 91% were seen once. Source material: peripheral blood. The receptor source for this set is a man younger than 45 with COVID-19, enrolled during active disease.

The chain has TRBV5-1 and TRBJ2-7; 7 nucleotides match TRBD2. V gave up 0 bases and J gave up 3 bases; unmatched junction bases: 6. The CDR3 runs 15 residues. Per germline, CDR1 SGHRS and CDR2 YFSETQ. CDR3: CASSLVRGLLYEQYF. Written as DNA, the CDR3 is TGCGCCAGCAGCTTGGTCCGGGGACTACTCTACGAGCAGTACTTC.

The chain combines TRBV28 with TRBJ1-2; D is unclear. CDR3 length: 13 residues. V was shortened by 6 bases and J by 4 bases, with 12 bases between the two germline ends. Germline assignment: CDR1 MDHEN and CDR2 SYDVKM. CDR3 DNA: TGTGCCAGCAGGCCCACAAGTCTCTATGGCTACACCTTC. Encoded protein: CASRPTSLYGYTF.

The V call is TRBV12-5, the J call TRBJ1-5, with D perhaps TRBD1 (5 bases). V was clipped by 6 bases and J by 7 bases, with 19 bases between them. This CDR3 has 15 amino acids. Germline CDR1 is LGHNT and CDR2 is FRNRAP. The CDR3 bases are TGTGCTAGTGGGACCCCTATAGGGGTCGACCAGCCCCAGCATTTT. The encoded protein is CASGTPIGVDQPQHF.

J is TRBJ1-1 and V is TRBV18; weak D call: TRBD1 (5 bases). Germline CDR1 and CDR2: KGHSH and LQKENI. V gave up 3 bases and J gave up 4 bases, with 24 bases separating them. The CDR3 is 18 amino acids. This CDR3 reads CASSPLSPGRGGSTEAFF. CDR3 nucleotide sequence: TGTGCCAGCTCACCCCTGTCCCCGGGGAGGGGAGGGAGCACTGAAGCTTTCTTT.

V gene TRBV3-1 (or the pseudogene TRBV3-2) combines with J gene TRBJ2-7; possible D gene TRBD2, 6 bases. Per germline, CDR1 LGHDT and CDR2 YNNKEL (reference sequence). V lost 4 bases to trimming and J lost 11 bases, with 12 bases between them. This CDR3 has 11 residues. The CDR3, as DNA: TGTGCCAGCAGCCTCGGGGGAGGCGAGTACTTC. Translation gives CASSLGGGEYF.

This chain connects TRBV9 to TRBJ1-1; possible D gene TRBD1, 5 bases. This CDR3 spans 15 amino acids. Germline-derived CDR1 and CDR2 are SGDLS and YYNGEE. V lost 2 bases, J lost 4 bases, and 15 bases lay in between. The CDR3 DNA sequence: TGTGCCAGCAGCGTGACACCGGGACTGAGCACTGAAGCTTTCTTT. As protein: CASSVTPGLSTEAFF. The whole variable domain, remainder taken from reference TRBV9 and TRBJ1-1, is DSGVTQTPKHLITATGQRVTLRCSPRSGDLSVYWYQQSLDQGLQFLIQYYNGEERAKGNILERFSAQQFPDLHSELNLSSLELGDSALYFCASSVTPGLSTEAFFGQGTRLTVV.

Written as DNA, the CDR3 is TGTGCCAGCAGCCAACTGAGGCCGGGACAGAGCTACGAGCAGTACTTC. Protein product: CASSQLRPGQSYEQYF. The gene calls are TRBV3-1 (or the pseudogene TRBV3-2) and TRBJ2-7, with TRBD1 matching 7 bases. Trimming cost V 2 bases and J 3 bases; bases outside gene matches: 10. Per the germline V gene, CDR1 is LGHDT and CDR2 is YNNKEL (reference sequence). The CDR3 runs 16 residues.

The chain has TRBV7-3 and TRBJ2-1; the match to TRBD2 covers 16 bases. Germline V gene data show CDR1 as SGHTA and CDR2 as FQGTGA. V dropped 4 bases and J dropped 2; count of bases not matched to a gene: 11. This CDR3 region has 20 residues. This CDR3 reads CASSSYTGTSGGDTYNEQFF. CDR3 nucleotides: TGTGCCAGCAGCTCCTATACCGGGACTAGCGGGGGGGACACCTACAATGAGCAGTTCTTC. The full variable domain, with the rest looked up from reference TRBV7-3 and TRBJ2-1, is GAGVSQTPSNKVTEKGKYVELRCDPISGHTALYWYRQSLGQGPEFLIYFQGTGAADDSGLPNDRFFAVRPEGSVSTLKIQRTERGDSAVYLCASSSYTGTSGGDTYNEQFFGPGTRLTVL.

The chain joins TRBV19 to TRBJ2-7, with D perhaps TRBD1 (6 bases). The germline V and J ends were trimmed by 2 bases and 3 bases, with 11 bases remaining between them. Germline V CDR1 and CDR2: LNHDA, SQIVND (reference sequence). The CDR3 has 14 residues. This chain's CDR3 is CASSIMTGLYEQYF. The CDR3 DNA reads as TGTGCCAGTAGTATAATGACAGGTCTCTACGAGCAGTACTTC. The whole variable domain, remainder taken from reference TRBV19 and TRBJ2-7, is DGGITQSPKYLFRKEGQNVTLSCEQNLNHDAMYWYRQDPGQGLRLIYYSQIVNDFQKGDIAEGYSVSREKKESFPLTVTSAQKNPTAFYLCASSIMTGLYEQYFGPGTRLTVT.

The chain has TRBV9 and TRBJ2-1; 8 bases match TRBD2. Germline V gene sequence: CDR1 SGDLS, CDR2 YYNGEE. The length of the CDR3 is 16 residues. V gave up 4 bases and J gave up 3 bases; unmatched junction bases: 9. This CDR3 is CASSPLGGANYNEQFF. The CDR3 nucleotides read TGTGCCAGCAGCCCCCTCGGGGGGGCTAACTACAATGAGCAGTTCTTC.

The chain uses TRBV9 and TRBJ1-3; 9 bases match TRBD1. Germline CDR1 reads SGDLS; CDR2 reads YYNGEE. V lost 3 bases, J lost 4 bases, and 5 bases stayed unmatched. The CDR3 totals 15 residues. The CDR3 reads CASSEHRGPGNTIYF. The CDR3 coding sequence is TGTGCCAGCAGCGAACACAGGGGGCCCGGAAACACCATATATTTT. The variable domain in full, with the rest retrieved from reference TRBV9 and TRBJ1-3, is DSGVTQTPKHLITATGQRVTLRCSPRSGDLSVYWYQQSLDQGLQFLIQYYNGEERAKGNILERFSAQQFPDLHSELNLSSLELGDSALYFCASSEHRGPGNTIYFGEGSWLTVV.

The rearrangement uses TRBV5-4 and TRBJ2-1; 11 nucleotides match TRBD2. V shed 4 bases, J shed 7 bases, and the junction held 16 bases outside the gene matches. The CDR3 loop spans 18 amino acids. CDR1 is SGHNT and CDR2 is YYREEE in the germline V gene (reference sequence). CDR3 sequence (DNA): TGTGCCAGCAGCCCCCTTCGTGGTAGCGGGGGGGCCGGGAATGAGCAGTTCTTC. It translates to CASSPLRGSGGAGNEQFF.

The chain links TRBV7-9 to TRBJ1-5; TRBD1 matches 9 bases. The CDR3 length is 15 residues. CDR1 is SEHNR and CDR2 is FQNEAQ in the germline V gene (reference sequence). Trimming cost V 5 bases and J 2 bases; bases outside gene matches: 4. Here the CDR3 DNA reads TGTGCCAGCAGCCCCCGGACAGGGGGCAATCAGCCCCAGCATTTT. This sequence encodes CASSPRTGGNQPQHF.